The clone carrying this T cell receptor beta chain was seen more than once but under ten times. Its antigen is currently unknown. The sample originates from a study of blood T cells in healthy people across ages. Study conclusions and caveats: Observed TCR beta diversity per million T cells went down as age went up. This fall followed a roughly linear course with age.

Combining a sample-barcoded 5' primer with a J-beta primer mix, a second PCR ran for roughly 7 to 11 cycles. Each CDR3 protein gets one entry after TCRdb re-called the 5' RACE reads with MiXCR. The table has about a million distinct CDR3 sequences, 30% to 40% seen once. Trimming took 3 bases from V and 5 from J, leaving 13 bases between them. This CDR3 has 14 residues. From germline, CDR1 is MGHDK and CDR2 SYGVNS. Sequencing was performed on blood. This sequence was found in a man aged 18 to 30 in good health. The rearrangement uses TRBV25-1 and TRBJ1-2; D not resolved. In DNA, the CDR3 is TGTGCCAGCAGTGATAATACAGCTTCGTATGGCTACACCTTC. Translated, it gives CASSDNTASYGYTF.